The 23 T cell receptor beta chains presented below share a single source sample, sequenced in a study of radiation and T cells in renal cell carcinoma. The data were produced by immunoSEQ multiplex PCR, yet TCRdb's version contains in-frame clones alone and is incomplete. The repertoire holds roughly 58,000 clones, with 60% to 85% as singletons. Indicated time point: blood 4 weeks post-SBRT, at nephrectomy. Sample treatment: 15 Gy SBRT to primary tumor, nephrectomy 4 weeks later. The specimen comprised blood, sampled from a patient whose treatment included radiotherapy and nephrectomy. The receptors were sampled from a man between 60 and 70 years old with renal cell carcinoma.

The J gene is TRBJ2-1, the V gene TRBV5-6, with D uncertain. Looked up from germline, CDR1 is SGHDT and CDR2 is YYEEEE. With 2 bases removed from V and 7 bases from J, the gap between germline ends came to 7 bases. The length of the CDR3 is 12 residues. CDR3: CASSFEWNEQFF. CDR3 nucleotide sequence: TGTGCCAGCAGCTTTGAGTGGAATGAGCAGTTCTTC.

This chain links TRBV5-5 with TRBJ1-1; TRBD1 matches at 7 bases. V trimming: 3 bases; J trimming: 2 bases; junction bases outside the gene matches: 4. Germline V gives CDR1 SGHKS, CDR2 YYEKEE (reference sequence). This CDR3 is 14 amino acids long. CDR3 DNA sequence: TGTGCCAGCAGCTATACAGGGGCTAACACTGAAGCTTTCTTT. This gives the protein CASSYTGANTEAFF.

The V and J genes are TRBV21-1 and TRBJ2-7; the DNA was not used to check the table's D call, TRBD1. TRBV21-1 is reported as a pseudogene. The CDR3 consists of 16 residues. Written as DNA, the CDR3 is TGTGCCAGCATTCTAATTTTGGGGCAGTTCCTCCTCGAGCAGTACTTC. As protein: CASILILGQFLLEQYF.

The rearrangement joins TRBV5-6 to TRBJ1-1, with unresolved D. Looked up from germline, CDR1 is SGHDT and CDR2 is YYEEEE. The CDR3 covers 11 residues. V lost 4 bases and J 7 bases, leaving 8 bases between the germline ends. Here the CDR3 reads CASSAGSEAFF. The CDR3 nucleotides read TGTGCCAGCAGCGCAGGAAGTGAAGCTTTCTTT.

Notes on this clone: The DNA is left out, because the CDR3 cannot be placed on it with certainty; the CDR3 is given as TCRdb lists it. The V and J genes are TRBV30 and TRBJ1-2; the table's D call, TRBD1, was not checked against the DNA. 10 amino acids form the CDR3, both terminal residues included. The germline V gene encodes CDR1 GTSNPN and CDR2 SVGIG (reference sequence). CDR3 loop: CAWGEGAGTF.

This clone was observed a few times. The V call is TRBV11-1, the J call TRBJ2-3; D gene unclear. V lost 2 bases and J lost 3, with 12 bases in between. The V gene's germline CDR1 is SGHAT and CDR2 FQDESV (reference sequence). This CDR3 comprises 15 residues. The CDR3 here is CASSLLVGVTDTQYF. The CDR3 DNA is TGTGCCAGCAGCTTACTGGTGGGTGTGACAGATACGCAGTATTTT.

This rearrangement joins TRBV7-9 to TRBJ2-5; D might be TRBD2 (6 bases). The CDR3 consists of 12 residues. V dropped 9 bases and J dropped 5 bases, with 13 bases sitting between them. CDR1 is SEHNR, CDR2 FQNEAQ, per germline (reference sequence). This CDR3 reads CASTGVGETQYF. The CDR3 DNA reads as TGTGCCAGTACGGGAGTCGGGGAGACCCAGTACTTC.

This clone is a singleton in its sample. This chain uses TRBV12-5 with TRBJ1-5, with 8 bases lining up with TRBD1. Germline V gives CDR1 LGHNT, CDR2 FRNRAP. V lost 6 bases and J lost 7; bases outside the gene matches: 8. This CDR3 has 14 amino acids. CDR3 bases: TGTGCTAGTGGCCCTCAGGGGGCGCGACAGCCCCAGCATTTT. Protein product: CASGPQGARQPQHF.

The chain joins TRBV4-2 to TRBJ1-1; 8 nucleotides line up with TRBD1. CDR1 is LGHNA, CDR2 YNFKEQ, per germline. The CDR3 runs to 17 residues. The V segment lost 1 base and the J segment 0 bases; nucleotides outside the gene matches: 7. The CDR3 sequence is CASSQALQGVLNTEAFF. The CDR3 nucleotides are TGTGCCAGCAGCCAAGCACTACAGGGGGTCCTGAACACTGAAGCTTTCTTT.

This chain links TRBV29-1 with TRBJ1-2; D ambiguous. The CDR3 spans 13 residues. Germline V gene sequence: CDR1 SQVTM, CDR2 ANQGSEA. Trimming took off 0 bases at V and 8 bases at J, with 13 bases between the two ends. The DNA for the CDR3 is TGCAGCGTTGAAGATCAGTCGGGAAGGGGCTACACCTTC. Translation: CSVEDQSGRGYTF.

The rearrangement uses TRBV15 and TRBJ1-3; no clear D. V lost 8 bases and J lost 0, with 5 bases in between. Germline CDR1 reads LNHNV; CDR2 reads YYDKDF (reference sequence). The CDR3 runs 12 residues. The DNA for the CDR3 is TGTGCCACCGAGAGCTCTGGAAACACCATATATTTT. Translation gives CATESSGNTIYF.

The chain has TRBV6-5 and TRBJ1-2, with D uncertain. This CDR3 has 14 amino acids. Germline V gives CDR1 MNHEY, CDR2 SVGAGI. The germline V and J ends were trimmed by 0 bases and 4 bases, with 9 bases remaining between them. CDR3 region: CASSYSRLFYGYTF. CDR3 nucleotide sequence: TGTGCCAGCAGTTACTCGCGGCTTTTCTATGGCTACACCTTC.

V and J are TRBV6-5 and TRBJ1-4; D gene unclear. The CDR3 has 12 amino acids. V gave up 6 bases and J gave up 0 bases, with 2 bases separating them. Germline V gene lookup returns CDR1 MNHEY and CDR2 SVGAGI. This CDR3 reads CASRSTNEKLFF. The CDR3 DNA is TGTGCCAGCAGATCAACTAATGAAAAACTGTTTTTT.

This clone was observed a few times. This chain connects TRBV18 to TRBJ1-5; TRBD1 agrees at 10 bases. Trimming cost V 6 bases and J 4 bases; bases outside gene matches: 6. Germline assignment: CDR1 KGHSH and CDR2 LQKENI. This CDR3 has 15 amino acids. As DNA, the CDR3 is TGTGCCAGCTCCTCAAGACAGGGGGCGAATCAGCCCCAGCATTTT. Amino acids: CASSSRQGANQPQHF.

This sequence joins TRBV5-4 and TRBJ1-6; D is perhaps TRBD1 (6 bases). The V and J ends lost 0 bases and 3 bases respectively, with 13 bases between them. The CDR3 covers 17 residues. Germline loops: CDR1 SGHNT, CDR2 YYREEE (reference sequence). The CDR3 region has the DNA TGTGCCAGCAGCTTGGAGATAGGGGGTGACTATAATTCACCCCTCCACTTT. Its protein is CASSLEIGGDYNSPLHF.

The chain carries TRBV6-5 and TRBJ2-3; D is unresolved. V dropped 6 bases and J dropped 9 bases, with 16 bases sitting between them. The CDR3 is 13 residues long. CDR1 is MNHEY, CDR2 SVGAGI, per germline. CDR3 sequence: CASRSRWGLTQYF. CDR3 DNA sequence: TGTGCCAGCAGGTCTCGGTGGGGTCTAACGCAGTATTTT.

A single count supports this clone. V usage is TRBV6-1 and J usage is TRBJ2-7, with 8 bases matching TRBD1. The germline V gene has CDR1 MNHNS and CDR2 SASEGT. The CDR3 loop spans 15 amino acids. The ends lost 1 base at V and 4 bases at J; junction bases unmatched: 6. The CDR3 DNA is TGTGCCAGCAGTGAAGGGACAGGGCGGTCTTACGAGCAGTACTTC. Translation: CASSEGTGRSYEQYF.

V gene TRBV11-2 combines with J gene TRBJ2-3; 7 bases map to TRBD2. With V trimmed by 1 base and J by 6 bases, 7 bases remained unmatched. Germline V lookup: CDR1 SGHAT, CDR2 FQNNGV. The CDR3 contains 15 residues. The CDR3 protein is CASSLGVGGLDTQYF. In DNA form, the CDR3 reads TGTGCCAGCAGCTTAGGGGTGGGAGGGCTGGATACGCAGTATTTT. The entire variable domain, with the rest obtained from reference TRBV11-2 and TRBJ2-3, is as follows: EAGVAQSPRYKIIEKRQSVAFWCNPISGHATLYWYQQILGQGPKLLIQFQNNGVVDDSQLPKDRFSAERLKGVDSTLKIQPAKLEDSAVYLCASSLGVGGLDTQYFGPGTRLTVL.

The V call is TRBV7-8, the J call TRBJ1-3, with a possible D match to TRBD1 (6 bases). Between the trimmed V and J ends, which lost 4 bases and 4 bases, there was a span of 23 bases. The CDR3 runs to 18 residues. Germline CDR1 reads SGHVS; CDR2 reads FQNEAQ. This chain's CDR3 is CASSYTNRGPGEGNTIYF. The CDR3 DNA is TGTGCCAGCAGCTATACCAACCGGGGGCCCGGAGAGGGAAACACCATATATTTT. The full variable domain, in which reference TRBV7-8 and TRBJ1-3 provide the parts outside the CDR3, is GAGVSQSPRYKVAKRGQDVALRCDPISGHVSLFWYQQALGQGPEFLTYFQNEAQLDKSGLPSDRFFAERPEGSVSTLKIQRTQQEDSAVYLCASSYTNRGPGEGNTIYFGEGSWLTVV.

The V and J genes are TRBV27 and TRBJ1-2; the match to TRBD1 covers 8 bases. Germline CDR1 and CDR2: MNHEY and SMNVEV (reference sequence). The ends lost 6 bases at V and 4 bases at J; junction bases unmatched: 7. The CDR3 is made up of 14 amino acids. CDR3 in DNA: TGTGCCAGCAGCTTCGGACAGGGAGGCTATGGCTACACCTTC. It codes for CASSFGQGGYGYTF.

V usage is TRBV13 and J usage is TRBJ2-2; no firm D call. The germline V and J ends were trimmed by 3 bases and 6 bases, with 11 bases remaining between them. The CDR3 totals 14 residues. CDR1 PRHDT and CDR2 FYEKMQ come from the germline V gene (reference sequence). CDR3 nucleotide sequence: TGTGCCAGCAGCTTGGAAGACTGGTCCGGGGAGCTGTTTTTT. Amino acids: CASSLEDWSGELFF.

J is TRBJ2-5 and V is TRBV13; 9 positions agree with TRBD2. The length of the CDR3 is 17 residues. V was pared by 5 bases and J by 1 base, with 11 bases of the junction left unmatched. Germline V lookup: CDR1 PRHDT, CDR2 FYEKMQ (reference sequence). The CDR3: CASSQGPAGGTQETQYF. CDR3 DNA: TGTGCCAGCAGCCAAGGCCCAGCGGGGGGTACCCAAGAGACCCAGTACTTC.

The chain combines TRBV30 with TRBJ2-1; perhaps TRBD2 as D (5 bases). CDR1 is GTSNPN and CDR2 is SVGIG in the germline V gene (reference sequence). Trimming took off 0 bases at V and 0 bases at J, with 12 bases between the two ends. CDR3 size: 16 residues. The CDR3 nucleotides read TGTGCCTGGAGTGTATTATCGGGGTCCTCCTACAATGAGCAGTTCTTC. Its translation is CAWSVLSGSSYNEQFF.